This section outlines one T cell receptor (beta chain) sequence together with its context. The junction departs from germline at one end; a sequencing error may be responsible. These data belong to a study of shared clonotypes between healthy human individuals. CDR1 is SNHLY and CDR2 is FYNNEI in the germline V gene. This CDR3 has 14 residues. Only in-frame clones appear in the TCRdb table, and some are missing; sequencing was by immunoSEQ multiplex PCR. The sample shows 1.5 million to 1.9 million clones, 98% of them seen only once. The study enrolled healthy HIV-negative adults without recent acute infections or vaccinations as donors.

The source is a man between 25 and 39 years old in good health. The V and J genes are TRBV2 and TRBJ2-7; 11 bases fit TRBD1. Sequencing input: naive CD4+ T cells sorted from blood. Subset denoted: CD45RA+ positively selected. CDR3 nucleotides: TGTGCCAGCAGGGAAGGGACAGGGGGCTACGAGCAGTACTTC. This gives the protein CASREGTGGYEQYF.